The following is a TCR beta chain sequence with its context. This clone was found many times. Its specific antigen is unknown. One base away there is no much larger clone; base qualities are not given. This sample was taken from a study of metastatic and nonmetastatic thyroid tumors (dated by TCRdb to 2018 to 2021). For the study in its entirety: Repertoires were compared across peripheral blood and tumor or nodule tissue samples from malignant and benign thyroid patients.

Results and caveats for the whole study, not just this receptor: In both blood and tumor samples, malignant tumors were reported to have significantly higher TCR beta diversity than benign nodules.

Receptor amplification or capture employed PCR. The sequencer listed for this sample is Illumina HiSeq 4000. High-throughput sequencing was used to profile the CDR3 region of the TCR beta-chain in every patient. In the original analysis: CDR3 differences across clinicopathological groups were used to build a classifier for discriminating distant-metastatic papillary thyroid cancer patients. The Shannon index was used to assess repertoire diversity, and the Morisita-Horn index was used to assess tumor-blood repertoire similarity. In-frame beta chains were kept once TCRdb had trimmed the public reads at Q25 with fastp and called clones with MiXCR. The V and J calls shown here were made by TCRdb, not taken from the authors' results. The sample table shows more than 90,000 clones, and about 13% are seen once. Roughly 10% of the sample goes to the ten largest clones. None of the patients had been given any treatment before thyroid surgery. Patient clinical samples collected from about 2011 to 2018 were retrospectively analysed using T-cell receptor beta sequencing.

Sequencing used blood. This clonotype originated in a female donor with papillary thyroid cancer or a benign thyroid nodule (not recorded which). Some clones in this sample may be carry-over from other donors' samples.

The encoded CDR3 is CASSHTGTQPGGTF. The nucleotides are TGTGCCAGCAGCCATACCGGGACCCAGCCTGGGGGGACCTTC. Here the chain combines TRBV3-1 and TRBJ1-2; matching of 5 bases hints at TRBD1 as the D gene. The germline V gene (reference sequence) sets CDR1 to LGHDT and CDR2 to YNNKEL. There are 14 amino acids in the CDR3, from cysteine to phenylalanine inclusive. The kept DNA is CDR3 alone, 42 bases in frame from the first base. Deletion took 3 bases off V and 14 bases off J, with a span of 22 bases between the germline ends.